A few counts support the clone carrying this TCR beta chain. The second PCR ran about 6 to 11 cycles with a sample-barcoded 5' primer and J-beta primers. Via MiXCR, TCRdb re-called the 5' RACE reads, giving one row per CDR3 protein. Here the sample spans roughly 1.9 million distinct CDR3 sequences, approximately 39% being singletons. These data come from a study of blood T cells in healthy people across ages. The CDR3 sequence is 15 residues long. V lost 3 bases to trimming and J lost 3 bases, with 11 bases between them. This sequence was found in a human donor in good health. The chain uses TRBV12-3 or TRBV12-4 and TRBJ2-2, with D perhaps matching TRBD1 (6 bases). Sequencing was performed on blood. Here the CDR3 reads CASSLAGADTGELFF. The CDR3 nucleotides are TGTGCCAGCAGTTTGGCAGGGGCCGACACCGGGGAGCTGTTTTTT.